The T cell receptor beta chain under discussion was sequenced for a study of blood T cell repertoires in COVID-19. Study as a whole: PBMCs, B-cell-depleted T cells, or T cells were the source of the cDNA or gDNA that made up the material.

Trimming cost V 3 bases and J 4 bases, with 9 bases left between them. CDR1 and CDR2 from the germline V gene are SGHTA and FQGNSA. The CDR3 runs 13 residues. How the authors handled the data: Quantification of nucleated cells was approximated via reference gene primer amplification. Profiled with immunoSEQ multiplex PCR; TCRdb holds only in-frame clones, not every one. Clone size and V and J calls were adopted from that table, with D and trimming inferred from the DNA. In the table there are 150,000 to 160,000 clones, about 88% of which are singletons. The TCR comes from a woman aged 65 to 85 with acute or convalescent COVID-19. V and J are TRBV7-2 and TRBJ1-1; D uncertain. Sequenced: peripheral blood. The CDR3 DNA is TGTGCCAGCAGCTTTCACGGTGGCACTGAAGCTTTCTTT. This translates into CASSFHGGTEAFF.